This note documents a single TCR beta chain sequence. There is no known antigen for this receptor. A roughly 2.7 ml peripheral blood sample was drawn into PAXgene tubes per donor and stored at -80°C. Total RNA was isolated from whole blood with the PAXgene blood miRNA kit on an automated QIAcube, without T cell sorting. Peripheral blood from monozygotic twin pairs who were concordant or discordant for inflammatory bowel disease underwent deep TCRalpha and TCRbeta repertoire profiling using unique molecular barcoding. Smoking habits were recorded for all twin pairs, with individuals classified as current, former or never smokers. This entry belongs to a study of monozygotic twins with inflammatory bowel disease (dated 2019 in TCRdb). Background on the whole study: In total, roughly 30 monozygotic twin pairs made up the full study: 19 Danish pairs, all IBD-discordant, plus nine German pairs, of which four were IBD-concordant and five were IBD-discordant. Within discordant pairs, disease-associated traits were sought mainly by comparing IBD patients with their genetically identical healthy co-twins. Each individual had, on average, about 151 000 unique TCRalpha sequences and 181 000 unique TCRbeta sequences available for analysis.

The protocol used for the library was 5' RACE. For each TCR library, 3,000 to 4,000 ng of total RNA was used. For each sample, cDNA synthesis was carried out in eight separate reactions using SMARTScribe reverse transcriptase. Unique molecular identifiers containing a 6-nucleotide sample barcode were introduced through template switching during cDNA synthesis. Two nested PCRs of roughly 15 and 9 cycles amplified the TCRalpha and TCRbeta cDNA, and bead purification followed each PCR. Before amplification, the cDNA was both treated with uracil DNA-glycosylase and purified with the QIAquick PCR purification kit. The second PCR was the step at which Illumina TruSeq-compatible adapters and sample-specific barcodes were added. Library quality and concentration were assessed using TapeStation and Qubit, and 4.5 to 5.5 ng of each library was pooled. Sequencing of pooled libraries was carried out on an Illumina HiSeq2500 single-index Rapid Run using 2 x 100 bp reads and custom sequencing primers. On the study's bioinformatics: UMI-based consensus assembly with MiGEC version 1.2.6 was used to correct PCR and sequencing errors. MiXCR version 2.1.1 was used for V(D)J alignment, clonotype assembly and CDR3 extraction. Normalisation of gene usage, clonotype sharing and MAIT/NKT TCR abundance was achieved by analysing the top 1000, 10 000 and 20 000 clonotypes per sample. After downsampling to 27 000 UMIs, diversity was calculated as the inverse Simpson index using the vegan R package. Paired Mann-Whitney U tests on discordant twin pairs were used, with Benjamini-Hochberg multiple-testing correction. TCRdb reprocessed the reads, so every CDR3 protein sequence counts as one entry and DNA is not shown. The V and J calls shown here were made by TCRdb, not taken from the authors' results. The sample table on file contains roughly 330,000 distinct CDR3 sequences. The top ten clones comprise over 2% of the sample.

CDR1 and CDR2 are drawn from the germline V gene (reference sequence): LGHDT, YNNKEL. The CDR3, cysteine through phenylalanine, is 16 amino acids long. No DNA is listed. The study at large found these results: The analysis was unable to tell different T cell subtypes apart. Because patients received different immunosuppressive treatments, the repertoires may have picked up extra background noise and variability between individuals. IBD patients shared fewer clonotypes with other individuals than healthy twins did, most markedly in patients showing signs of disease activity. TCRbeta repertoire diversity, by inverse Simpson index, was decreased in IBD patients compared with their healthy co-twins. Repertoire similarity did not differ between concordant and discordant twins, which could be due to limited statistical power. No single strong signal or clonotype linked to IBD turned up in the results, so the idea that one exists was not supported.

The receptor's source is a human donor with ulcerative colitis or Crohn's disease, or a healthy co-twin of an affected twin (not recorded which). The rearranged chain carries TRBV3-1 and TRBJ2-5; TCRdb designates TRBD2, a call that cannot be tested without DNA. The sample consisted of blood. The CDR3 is CASSQRTSGAQETQYF.